Below are 5 T cell receptor beta chains sequenced from a single sample in a study of cytomegalovirus exposure and HLA in healthy donors. PCR involved 60 Vbeta and 13 Jbeta primers. The protocol was immunoSEQ multiplex PCR, while the TCRdb copy is restricted to in-frame clones and leaves out a portion. The data contain 100,000 to 150,000 clones, about three quarters of them singletons. Sequenced sample: PBMCs. These receptor sequences come from a woman aged 40 to 55 in good health and CMV-seropositive.

V usage is TRBV11-2 and J usage is TRBJ2-4, with D perhaps matching TRBD2 (6 bases). The CDR3 spans 15 residues. Germline loops: CDR1 SGHAT, CDR2 FQNNGV. Trimming shortened V by 5 bases and J by 2 bases, and 13 bases separated the two germline ends. CDR3 in DNA: TGTGCCAGCAGCCCTCTTGCGGGACCCAAAAACATTCAGTACTTC. Translating it yields CASSPLAGPKNIQYF.

The chain couples TRBV29-1 to TRBJ1-3, with TRBD1 identical over 9 bases. There are 13 residues in the CDR3. With 7 bases clipped from V and 3 bases from J, the junction kept 4 bases outside the gene matches. Germline lookup yields CDR1 SQVTM and CDR2 ANQGSEA. The CDR3: CSGSGQGGNTIYF. As DNA, the CDR3 is TGCAGCGGCTCGGGACAGGGTGGAAACACCATATATTTT.

The V call is TRBV7-9, the J call TRBJ2-3, with 11 bases matching TRBD2. The CDR3 is made up of 15 amino acids. J was trimmed by 5 bases and V by 3 bases; bases with no gene match: 4. The germline V gene has CDR1 SEHNR and CDR2 FQNEAQ (reference sequence). CDR3 region: CASSLIAGGKDTQYF. CDR3 nucleotide sequence: TGTGCCAGCAGCTTGATAGCGGGGGGGAAAGATACGCAGTATTTT.

This clone was counted between two and nine times. This sequence joins TRBV7-2 and TRBJ2-2; D is uncertain. With 0 bases removed from V and 6 bases from J, the gap between germline ends came to 8 bases. The CDR3 length is 14 residues. Looked up from germline, CDR1 is SGHTA and CDR2 is FQGNSA. CDR3 in DNA: TGTGCCAGCAGCTTAGCCCCAGTGGCCGGGGAGCTGTTTTTT. This codes for CASSLAPVAGELFF. Complete variable domain (other parts from reference TRBV7-2 and TRBJ2-2): GAGVSQSPSNKVTEKGKDVELRCDPISGHTALYWYRQSLGQGLEFLIYFQGNSAPDKSGLPSDRFSAERTGGSVSTLTIQRTQQEDSAVYLCASSLAPVAGELFFGEGSRLTVL.

V gene TRBV19 combines with J gene TRBJ2-1, with a weak D call TRBD2 (6 bases). V was clipped by 5 bases and J by 0 bases, with 8 bases between them. The CDR3 extends over 14 amino acids. The germline V gene encodes CDR1 LNHDA and CDR2 SQIVND (reference sequence). CDR3 sequence (DNA): TGTGCCAGTAGTGGCGGGAACTCCTACAATGAGCAGTTCTTC. This sequence encodes CASSGGNSYNEQFF.